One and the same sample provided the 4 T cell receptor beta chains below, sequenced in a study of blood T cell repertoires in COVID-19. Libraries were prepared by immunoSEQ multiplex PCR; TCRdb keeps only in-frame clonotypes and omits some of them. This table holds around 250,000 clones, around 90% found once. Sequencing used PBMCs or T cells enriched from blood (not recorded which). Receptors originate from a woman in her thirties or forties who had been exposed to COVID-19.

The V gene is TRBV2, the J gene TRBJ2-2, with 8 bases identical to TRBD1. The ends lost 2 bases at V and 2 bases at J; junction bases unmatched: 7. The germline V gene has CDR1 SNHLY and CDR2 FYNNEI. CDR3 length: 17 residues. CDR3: CASSEHPGQDNTGELFF. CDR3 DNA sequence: TGTGCCAGCAGTGAACACCCGGGACAGGACAACACCGGGGAGCTGTTTTTT.

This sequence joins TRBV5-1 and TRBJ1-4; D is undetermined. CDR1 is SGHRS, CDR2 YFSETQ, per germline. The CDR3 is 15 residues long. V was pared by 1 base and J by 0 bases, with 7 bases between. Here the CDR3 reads CASSLPGTTNEKLFF. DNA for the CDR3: TGCGCCAGCAGCTTGCCGGGGACAACTAATGAAAAACTGTTTTTT.

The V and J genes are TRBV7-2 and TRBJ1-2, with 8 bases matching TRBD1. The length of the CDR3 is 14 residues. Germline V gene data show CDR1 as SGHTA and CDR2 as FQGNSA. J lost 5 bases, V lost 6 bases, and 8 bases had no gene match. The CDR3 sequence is CASRPGQGGYGYTF. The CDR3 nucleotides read TGTGCCAGCAGGCCCGGACAGGGCGGGTATGGCTACACCTTC.

The CDR3 protein is CASSPSGEVDQPQHF. CDR3 DNA sequence: TGCGCCAGCAGCCCGTCCGGGGAGGTCGATCAGCCCCAGCATTTT. The V gene is TRBV5-1, the J gene TRBJ1-5, with unresolved D. CDR3 size: 15 residues. Looked up from germline, CDR1 is SGHRS and CDR2 is YFSETQ. V gave up 4 bases and J gave up 5 bases, with 16 bases separating them.